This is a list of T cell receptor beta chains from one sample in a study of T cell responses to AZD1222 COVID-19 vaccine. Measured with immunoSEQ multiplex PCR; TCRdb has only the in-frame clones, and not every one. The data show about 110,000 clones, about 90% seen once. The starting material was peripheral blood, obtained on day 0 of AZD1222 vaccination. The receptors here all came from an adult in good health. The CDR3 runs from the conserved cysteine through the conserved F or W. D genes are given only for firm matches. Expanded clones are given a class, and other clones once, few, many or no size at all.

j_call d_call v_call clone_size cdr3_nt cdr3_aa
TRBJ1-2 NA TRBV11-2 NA TGTGCCAGCAGCCCCACCGCCCCCAGAGCCGTCTTC CASSPTAPRAVF
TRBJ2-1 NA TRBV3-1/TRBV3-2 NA TGTGCCAGCAGCCAAGAGACGCCTGACTGGCAGTTCTTC CASSQETPDWQFF
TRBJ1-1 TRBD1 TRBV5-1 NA TGCGCCAGCAGCTCGCGACAGGGCGGGGACACTGAAGCTTTCTTT CASSSRQGGDTEAFF
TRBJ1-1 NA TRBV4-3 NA TGCGCCAGCAGCCAAGATCGGGGGGGGACTGAAGCTTTCTTT CASSQDRGGTEAFF
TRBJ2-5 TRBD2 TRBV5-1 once TGCGCCAGCAGCGTGAGACTAGCCGGGGGCCAAGAGACCCAGTACTTC CASSVRLAGGQETQYF
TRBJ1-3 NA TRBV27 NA TGTGCCAGCAGGCAGTTCTCTGGAAACACCATATATTTT CASRQFSGNTIYF
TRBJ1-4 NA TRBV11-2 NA TGTGCCAGCAGCTTGCAGGGATATGAAAAACTGTTTTTT CASSLQGYEKLFF
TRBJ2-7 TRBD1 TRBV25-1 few TGTGCCAGCAGTGATTTCGGGGACAGGGTCCACGAGCAGTACTTC CASSDFGDRVHEQYF
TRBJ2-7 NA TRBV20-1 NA TGCAGTGCTACCTGGAAGTACGAGCAGTACTTC CSATWKYEQYF
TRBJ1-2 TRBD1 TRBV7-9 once TGTGCCAGCAGCTCCTTCGCATGGGACAGGCGAGAGGGCTACACCTTC CASSSFAWDRREGYTF
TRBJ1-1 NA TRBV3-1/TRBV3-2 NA TGTGCCAGCAGCCAAGATAGTGAGGGGACTGAAGCTTTCTTT CASSQDSEGTEAFF
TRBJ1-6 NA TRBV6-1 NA TGTGCCAGCAGTGAAATTTGGGGGCGGACAGACGATAATTCACCCCTCCACTTT CASSEIWGRTDDNSPLHF
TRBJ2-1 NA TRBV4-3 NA TGCGCCAGCAGCCAAGTAGAGGGCAATGAGCAGTTCTTC CASSQVEGNEQFF
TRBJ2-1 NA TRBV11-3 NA TGTGCCAGCAGGGGCCCCTACAATGAGCAGTTCTTC CASRGPYNEQFF
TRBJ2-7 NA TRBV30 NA TGTGCCTGGGCCCGAGGGGTTCCCACCGAGCAGTACTTC CAWARGVPTEQYF
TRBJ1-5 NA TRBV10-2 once TGCGCCAGCAGTCTCTCCTTCTCTCAGCCCCAGCATTTT CASSLSFSQPQHF
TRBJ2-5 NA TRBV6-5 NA TGTGCCAGCAGTTACGGGGGACGGCCTCAAGAGACCCAGTACTTC CASSYGGRPQETQYF
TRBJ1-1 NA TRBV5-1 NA TGCGCCAGCAGCGATACCGGGAGCATGAACACTGAAGCTTTCTTT CASSDTGSMNTEAFF
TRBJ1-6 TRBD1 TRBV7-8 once TGTGCCAGCAGCTTGGACAGGGGATTTTCCTCCTATAATTCACCCCTCCACTTT CASSLDRGFSSYNSPLHF
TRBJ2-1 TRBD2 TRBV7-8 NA TGTGCCAGCATTCCGACTAGCGGGTACAATGAGCAGTTCTTC CASIPTSGYNEQFF
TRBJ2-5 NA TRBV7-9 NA TGTGCCAGCAGCTTAGGTTCTAGCCGAGAGACCCAGTACTTC CASSLGSSRETQYF
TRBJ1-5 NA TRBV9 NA TGTGCCAGCGGACAGTCCAATCAGCCCCAGCATTTT CASGQSNQPQHF
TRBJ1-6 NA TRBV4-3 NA TGCGCCAGCAGCCAAGAGGAACTGGCCGCTCCCCTCCACTTT CASSQEELAAPLHF
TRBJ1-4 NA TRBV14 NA TGTGCCAGCAGCCAAGATTTAGGTCGTAATGAAAAACTGTTTTTT CASSQDLGRNEKLFF
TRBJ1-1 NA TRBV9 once TGTGCCAGCAGCGTAGTCGAGGGGCAAGCTTTCTTT CASSVVEGQAFF
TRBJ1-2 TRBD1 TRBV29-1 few TGCAGCGTTGTGAAAGGGGGCGACGGTGGCTACACCTTC CSVVKGGDGGYTF
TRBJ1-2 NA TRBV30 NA TGTGCCTGGGATCTACAGGGAAGAGGCTACACCTTC CAWDLQGRGYTF
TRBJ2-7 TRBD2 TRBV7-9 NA TGTGCCAGCAGCGGACTGGCGGGAGTGGACGAGCAGTACTTC CASSGLAGVDEQYF
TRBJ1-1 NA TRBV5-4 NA TGTGCCAGCAGACCGGGGGGGGAGAACACTGAAGCTTTCTTT CASRPGGENTEAFF
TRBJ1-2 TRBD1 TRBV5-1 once TGCGCCAGCAGCGAGGGACAGGGAAACCCATATTATGGCTACACCTTC CASSEGQGNPYYGYTF
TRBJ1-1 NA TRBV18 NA TGTGCCAGCTCAGTCTTAGGGAAGTTGGACACTGAAGCTTTCTTT CASSVLGKLDTEAFF
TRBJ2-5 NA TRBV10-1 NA TGCGCCAGCAGTGCTCAGGCCTCAGAGACCCAGTACTTC CASSAQASETQYF
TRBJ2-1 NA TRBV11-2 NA TGTGCCAGCAGCTTGGTGGGGATCGATGAGCAGTTCTTC CASSLVGIDEQFF